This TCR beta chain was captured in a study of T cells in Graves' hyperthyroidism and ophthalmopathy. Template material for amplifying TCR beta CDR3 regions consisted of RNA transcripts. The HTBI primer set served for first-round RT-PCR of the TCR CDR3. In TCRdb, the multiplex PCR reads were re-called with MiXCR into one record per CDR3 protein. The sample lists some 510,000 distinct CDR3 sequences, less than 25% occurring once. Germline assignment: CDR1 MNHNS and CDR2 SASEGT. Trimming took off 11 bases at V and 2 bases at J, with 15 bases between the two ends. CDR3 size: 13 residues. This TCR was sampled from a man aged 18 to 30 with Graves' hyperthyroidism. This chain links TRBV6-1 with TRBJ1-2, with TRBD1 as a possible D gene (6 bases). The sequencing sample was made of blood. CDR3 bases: TGTGCCTCGGCCAGGGGTCTCAACTATGGCTACACCTTC. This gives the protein CASARGLNYGYTF.